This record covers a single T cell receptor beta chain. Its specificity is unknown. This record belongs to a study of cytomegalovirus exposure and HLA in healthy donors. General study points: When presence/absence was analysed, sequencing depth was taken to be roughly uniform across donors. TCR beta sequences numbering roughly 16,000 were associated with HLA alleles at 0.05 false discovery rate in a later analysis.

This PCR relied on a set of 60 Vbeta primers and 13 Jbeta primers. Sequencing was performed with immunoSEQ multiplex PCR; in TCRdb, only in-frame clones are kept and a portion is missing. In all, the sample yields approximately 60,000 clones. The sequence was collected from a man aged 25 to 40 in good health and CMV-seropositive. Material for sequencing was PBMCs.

CDR3 DNA: TGTGCCAGCAGCTTTTCTTCGGGAGGAGGTGGGGAGCTGTTTTTT. This sequence encodes CASSFSSGGGGELFF. The rearrangement uses TRBV11-3 and TRBJ2-2; 7 positions agree with TRBD2. Germline V gene lookup returns CDR1 SGHNT and CDR2 YENEEA. The ends lost 3 bases at V and 8 bases at J; junction bases unmatched: 9. The CDR3 is made up of 15 amino acids.